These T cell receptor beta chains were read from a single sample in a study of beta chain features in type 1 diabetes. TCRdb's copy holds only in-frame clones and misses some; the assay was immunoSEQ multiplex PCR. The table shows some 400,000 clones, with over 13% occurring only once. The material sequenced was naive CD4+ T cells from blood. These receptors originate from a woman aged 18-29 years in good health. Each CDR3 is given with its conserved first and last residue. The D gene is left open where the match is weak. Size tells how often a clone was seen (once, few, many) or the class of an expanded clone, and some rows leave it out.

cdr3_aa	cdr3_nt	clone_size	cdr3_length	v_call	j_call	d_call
CASSLAAASYGYTF	TGTGCCAGCAGCTTGGCCGCGGCAAGCTATGGCTACACCTTC	NA	14	TRBV5-4	TRBJ1-2	NA
CASSGQGAGAEAFF	TGTGCCAGCAGTGGCCAGGGGGCTGGTGCTGAAGCTTTCTTT	few	14	TRBV25-1	TRBJ1-1	TRBD1
CAWRLRDHHGYTF	TGTGCCTGGAGGCTCCGGGATCATCATGGCTACACCTTC	few	13	TRBV30	TRBJ1-2	NA
CASSSTHLAGVSGANVLTF	TGTGCCAGCAGCTCAACTCATCTAGCGGGAGTGTCTGGGGCCAACGTCCTGACTTTC	few	19	TRBV7-2	TRBJ2-6	TRBD2
CASSHRQEPYEQYF	TGTGCCAGTAGTCACAGGCAGGAACCCTACGAGCAGTACTTC	few	14	TRBV19	TRBJ2-7	NA
CASSQYAAGGWYTEAFF	TGCGCCAGCAGTCAATATGCGGCAGGGGGATGGTACACTGAAGCTTTCTTT	NA	17	TRBV23-1	TRBJ1-1	TRBD1
CASSSYQETQYF	TGTGCCAGCAGCTCTTACCAAGAGACCCAGTACTTC	NA	12	TRBV7-2	TRBJ2-5	NA
CACLHREGQPQHF	TGTGCCTGTCTACACAGGGAAGGGCAGCCCCAGCATTTT	NA	13	TRBV30	TRBJ1-5	NA
CASSSQGYEQYF	TGTGCCAGCAGCTCGCAGGGTTACGAGCAGTACTTC	NA	12	TRBV7-9	TRBJ2-7	NA
CASSLQGGGQPQHF	TGTGCCAGCAGCCTACAGGGGGGAGGTCAGCCCCAGCATTTT	few	14	TRBV2	TRBJ1-5	TRBD1
CAITGEYNEQFF	TGTGCCATCACAGGGGAGTACAATGAGCAGTTCTTC	NA	12	TRBV10-3	TRBJ2-1	NA
CASGLGLAVQETQYF	TGTGCTAGTGGTTTGGGACTAGCGGTACAAGAGACCCAGTACTTC	few	15	TRBV12-5	TRBJ2-5	TRBD2
CASSVPGAWATQYF	TGTGCCAGCAGCGTACCAGGGGCATGGGCGACCCAGTACTTC	few	14	TRBV9	TRBJ2-5	NA
CAISPGQGDGELFF	TGTGCCATCAGTCCGGGACAGGGAGACGGGGAGCTGTTTTTT	few	14	TRBV10-3	TRBJ2-2	TRBD1
CASSPRGGNTEAFF	TGTGCCAGCTCACCACGAGGGGGGAACACTGAAGCTTTCTTT	NA	14	TRBV18	TRBJ1-1	NA
CASSLEEGSGEAFF	TGTGCCAGCAGCTTAGAAGAGGGATCAGGTGAAGCTTTCTTT	NA	14	TRBV11-3	TRBJ1-1	NA
CASSLPQGIEAFF	TGCGCCAGCAGCCTACCACAGGGGATTGAAGCTTTCTTT	few	13	TRBV4-1	TRBJ1-1	TRBD1
CASSRALAGSTYNEQFF	TGTGCCAGCAGCCGCGCCCTAGCGGGTTCGACCTACAATGAGCAGTTCTTC	few	17	TRBV4-2	TRBJ2-1	TRBD2
CASSPGRDRYEQYF	TGTGCCAGTAGTCCGGGGCGGGATCGCTACGAGCAGTACTTC	few	14	TRBV19	TRBJ2-7	NA
CASSLLYTDTQYF	TGTGCCAGCAGCTTACTATACACAGATACGCAGTATTTT	NA	13	TRBV7-9	TRBJ2-3	NA